Reported below is one T cell receptor beta chain. This clonotype was seen many times. What antigen it recognizes has not been identified. Per-nucleotide qualities are absent, and no much larger clonotype sits a single base away. Stable Graves' hyperthyroidism was defined as no progression to ophthalmopathy during 18 months of follow-up. Hyperthyroidism patients were newly diagnosed, had a disease duration of under 2 months, and were aged 18 to 65 years. Any patient with an uncontrolled infection, another autoimmune disease, pregnancy or lactation was excluded. Diagnoses relied on clinical symptoms, serum thyroxine and TRAb, thyroid ultrasound and orbital computed tomography. PBMCs were separated from roughly 10 ml of fresh peripheral blood using Ficoll-Paque density gradient centrifugation. Trizol reagent was used to extract total RNA, and RNA quality was then checked on an Agilent 2100 Bioanalyzer.

The data derive from a study of T cells in Graves' hyperthyroidism and ophthalmopathy (dated by TCRdb to 2018 to 2020). In terms of the full investigation: Peripheral blood was collected at initial diagnosis, before any treatment. A discovery cohort of around 98 patients, about 40 with Graves' ophthalmopathy and over 55 with stable Graves' hyperthyroidism, was used to find distinguishing TCR V-J signatures. An independent validation cohort of about 19 hyperthyroidism patients and some 15 patients who later progressed to ophthalmopathy tested prospective prediction of ophthalmopathy. The 75 to 100 discovery patients were randomly divided into training and test sets at a 7:3 ratio. In more than 5 Graves' hyperthyroidism patients, the study also compared T-cell repertoires from thyroid tissue with T-cell repertoires from blood. Once sampling was done, hyperthyroidism patients were given methimazole at a starting dose of 30 mg daily, whereas ophthalmopathy patients were given high-dose intravenous methylprednisolone. The paper describes TCR Vbeta CDR3 sequencing of 135 peripheral blood samples, made up of around 41 ophthalmopathy patients, roughly 75 hyperthyroidism patients and 17 progressor patients. Broader findings and caveats from the paper: A model built on a 13 V-J signature distinguished ophthalmopathy from stable hyperthyroidism, reaching roughly 88% sensitivity and approximately 81% specificity in cross-validation and 80%/75% in testing. Most expanded thyroid clonotypes (frequency above 0.001) were also detected in blood, suggesting blood repertoires may reflect thyroid immune responses. In validation, the model predicted progression to ophthalmopathy a median of roughly six months before onset, with about 64% sensitivity and roughly 72% specificity. Sample size was not statistically predetermined, and investigators were not blinded to group allocation.

Amplification of TCR beta CDR3 regions was carried out from RNA transcripts. For the first round of RT-PCR on the TCR CDR3, the HTBI primer set was used together with the Qiagen OneStep RT-PCR kit. Libraries were constructed in a second round of multiplex PCR, after which size selection and purification were carried out. Paired-end sequencing of the libraries was performed with 100 bp reads on an Illumina HiSeq2000. Per the source publication's procedure: SOAPnuke was used to process the raw data, with reads discarded if the reads contained adapters or uncalled bases, had a mean Phred below 15, or lacked an exact constant-primer or identifier match. High-quality paired reads were merged using COPE v1.2.5, and each unique nucleotide sequence was defined as a clonotype. MiTCR v1.1 was used to align the clonotypes against IMGT TRBV, TRBD and TRBJ reference segments. Analysis was restricted to V-J combinations with a frequency above 0.0001, which covered about 99% of repertoires. The TCS score was defined as F50 (clonal expansion) divided by E x V (chaos), with BLOSUM62-based TCRdist calculated between CDR3 peptides within each V-J. Welch's t-statistics and random forest reduced 514 V-J features to roughly 13, which were used in a naive Bayes classifier (R e1071). Using fastp at Q25 and MiXCR, TCRdb reprocessed the public reads and kept productive beta chains. For every CDR3 protein sequence, its rows merge into one entry that carries the most common genes and DNA. The V and J calls here are based on TCRdb, not the publication. For this sample there are some 550,000 distinct CDR3 sequences; roughly 20% appear just once. The biggest ten clones account for about 26% of the sample.

Specimen: blood. The sequence derives from a man aged 18 to 29 with Graves' hyperthyroidism.

The DNA is TGTGCCAGTAGTGAGACGGTCTCTGGGGCCAACGTCCTGACTTTC. This sequence encodes CASSETVSGANVLTF. Recombination connected TRBV19 to TRBJ2-6, with the D segment identity uncertain. The cysteine opens and the phenylalanine closes a CDR3 of 15 amino acids. Left in the record is the CDR3 DNA by itself, 45 bases read in frame from the first base. V drops 5 bases and J drops 0 bases, leaving 8 bases in between. Via the germline V gene (reference sequence), CDR1 is LNHDA and CDR2 SQIVND.